The 23 T cell receptor beta chains below come from one sample, sequenced in a study of blood T cells in healthy people across ages. The authors ran a second PCR of about 6 to 11 cycles using a sample-barcoded 5' primer and a J-beta primer mix. TCRdb reprocessed the 5' RACE reads via MiXCR and lists one record per CDR3 protein. The sample lists about 1,500,000 distinct CDR3 sequences; around 39% were seen once. Source material: blood. Receptors originate from a woman between 18 and 29 years old in good health.

V and J are TRBV12-3 or TRBV12-4 and TRBJ2-3; weak D call: TRBD2 (6 bases). V was cut by 8 bases and J by 4 bases, with 13 bases left in between. The CDR3 sequence is 13 residues long. The CDR3 is CASFPWGADTQYF. In nucleotides, the CDR3 is TGTGCCAGCTTTCCCTGGGGGGCAGATACGCAGTATTTT.

The rearrangement uses TRBV6-5 and TRBJ2-1; D uncertain. The CDR3 extends over 12 amino acids. V lost 5 bases and J 9 bases, leaving 11 bases between the germline ends. The germline CDR1 and CDR2 sequences are MNHEY and SVGAGI. CDR3 coding DNA: TGTGCCAGCAGTCACACTGCGGCTGAGCAGTTCTTC. It specifies CASSHTAAEQFF.

The gene calls are TRBV10-3 and TRBJ2-1; possible D gene TRBD1, 5 bases. V shed 8 bases and J shed 7 bases, with 12 bases lying between them. The CDR3 loop spans 12 amino acids. Germline V gene data show CDR1 as ENHRY and CDR2 as SYGVKD. The CDR3 is CAIGKGANEQFF. The CDR3 region has the DNA TGTGCCATCGGTAAAGGGGCTAATGAGCAGTTCTTC.

The CDR3: CASSYSWVRPYEQYF. CDR3 bases: TGTGCCAGCAGTTACAGTTGGGTCAGGCCCTACGAGCAGTACTTC. The V gene is TRBV6-5, the J gene TRBJ2-7; unclear D gene. The length of the CDR3 is 15 residues. V was clipped by 2 bases and J by 2 bases, with 13 bases between them. CDR1 is MNHEY, CDR2 SVGAGI, per germline.

In this sample, this clonotype turned up once. V gene TRBV20-1 combines with J gene TRBJ1-2, with 10 bases matching TRBD1. V shed 6 bases and J 8 bases; nucleotides not matched to a gene: 9. Germline lookup yields CDR1 DFQATT and CDR2 SNEGSKA (reference sequence). The CDR3 has 13 residues. CDR3 coding DNA: TGCAGTGCCTACGGACAGGGGGTGGGGGGCTACACCTTC. Translation: CSAYGQGVGGYTF.

V usage is TRBV20-1 and J usage is TRBJ2-1, with a weak D call TRBD2 (5 bases). CDR1 DFQATT and CDR2 SNEGSKA come from the germline V gene (reference sequence). The CDR3 loop spans 14 amino acids. V was cut by 5 bases and J by 6 bases, with 17 bases left in between. CDR3 in amino acids: CSALSPGLGNEQFF. In DNA, the CDR3 is TGCAGTGCTCTTTCTCCGGGGTTAGGCAATGAGCAGTTCTTC.

The chain recombines TRBV7-9 with TRBJ2-4; TRBD2 matches at 8 bases. Near its end, the DNA agrees better with TRBJ2-7, so the J call may be wrong. There are 15 residues in the CDR3. Looked up from germline, CDR1 is SEHNR and CDR2 is FQNEAQ (reference sequence). This chain's CDR3 is CASSGRAGENYEQYF. Written as DNA, the CDR3 is TGTGCCAGCAGCGGTAGAGCGGGGGAGAATTACGAGCAGTACTTC.

V is TRBV7-9 and J is TRBJ1-5, with D possibly matching TRBD1 (5 bases). In germline, CDR1 is SEHNR, CDR2 FQNEAQ (reference sequence). The CDR3 loop spans 15 amino acids. Deletions cut 5 bases from V and 2 bases from J, with 13 bases between. The CDR3, as DNA: TGTGCCAGCAGCCCCCAGGGTAGTGGCAATCAGCCCCAGCATTTT. Encoded protein: CASSPQGSGNQPQHF. Using reference TRBV7-9 and TRBJ1-5 for the parts outside the CDR3, the full variable domain is DTGVSQNPRHKITKRGQNVTFRCDPISEHNRLYWYRQTLGQGPEFLTYFQNEAQLEKSRLLSDRFSAERPKGSFSTLEIQRTEQGDSAMYLCASSPQGSGNQPQHFGDGTRLSIL.

The V and J genes are TRBV6-4 and TRBJ1-1; 7 nucleotides line up with TRBD1. CDR3 length equals 14 residues. CDR1 is MRHNA, CDR2 SNTAGT, per germline. The junction had 6 bases not matched to a gene; V was cut back by 0 bases and J by 8 bases. The CDR3 DNA sequence: TGTGCCAGCAGTGACTCAGGGAGACAGGGAGAAGCTTTCTTT. Protein sequence: CASSDSGRQGEAFF.

This clonotype has more than one count but fewer than ten. V gene TRBV12-3 or TRBV12-4 combines with J gene TRBJ2-7; D not certain. V lost 2 bases and J lost 3, with 8 bases in between. CDR3 length: 13 amino acids. CDR3 DNA: TGTGCCAGCAGTTTAATGGGATTCTACGAGCAGTACTTC. Translated, it gives CASSLMGFYEQYF.

The chain combines TRBV4-1 with TRBJ1-4, with D unclear. CDR3 length: 14 amino acids. With 1 base removed from V and 3 bases from J, the gap between germline ends came to 6 bases. The germline V gene has CDR1 MGHRA and CDR2 YSYEKL. The CDR3 region is CASSQASPNEKLFF. The CDR3 coding sequence is TGCGCCAGCAGCCAAGCTTCACCTAATGAAAAACTGTTTTTT.

This clonotype was seen a handful of times. The V gene is TRBV10-3, the J gene TRBJ2-1, with TRBD2 identical over 11 bases. Germline loops: CDR1 ENHRY, CDR2 SYGVKD. V lost 6 bases, J lost 6 bases, and 4 bases stayed unmatched. There are 14 residues in the CDR3. The CDR3 DNA is TGTGCCATCAGAGCTAGCGGGGGGAGCAATGAGCAGTTCTTC. Translation: CAIRASGGSNEQFF.

This chain uses TRBV15 with TRBJ2-2, with unresolved D. CDR1 and CDR2 from the germline V gene are LNHNV and YYDKDF (reference sequence). V shed 5 bases and J shed 1 base, with 5 bases lying between them. The CDR3 runs to 13 residues. The CDR3 is CATSGLNTGELFF. CDR3 in DNA: TGTGCCACCAGCGGCCTGAACACCGGGGAGCTGTTTTTT.

This clonotype was observed once. The rearrangement uses TRBV4-1 and TRBJ2-7; D tentatively fits TRBD1 or TRBD2 (6 bases each). This CDR3 region has 14 residues. The germline gives CDR1 MGHRA, CDR2 YSYEKL. Trimming took off 0 bases at V and 6 bases at J, with 12 bases between the two ends. CDR3 residues: CASSQDPRGAEQYF. Here the CDR3 DNA reads TGCGCCAGCAGCCAAGACCCAAGGGGGGCCGAGCAGTACTTC.

This clonotype appeared a few times. The chain is built from TRBV3-1 and TRBJ2-7; D uncertain. Looked up from germline, CDR1 is LGHDT and CDR2 is YNNKEL (reference sequence). V lost 4 bases, J lost 4 bases, and 11 bases lay in between. This CDR3 comprises 13 residues. CDR3 nucleotide sequence: TGTGCCAGCAGCCGCGGATACCCGTACGAGCAGTACTTC. Translation gives CASSRGYPYEQYF.

The V and J genes are TRBV2 and TRBJ1-1; a weak D match, TRBD1 (6 bases). CDR3 length equals 13 residues. Germline assignment: CDR1 SNHLY and CDR2 FYNNEI. V lost 7 bases, J lost 6 bases, and 15 bases lay in between. The CDR3 loop is CASMRTVSAEAFF. CDR3 nucleotides: TGTGCCAGCATGAGGACAGTTAGCGCTGAAGCTTTCTTT.

J is TRBJ2-3 and V is TRBV7-7; D is uncertain. Trimming took off 1 base at V and 2 bases at J, with 10 bases between the two ends. The CDR3 sequence is 15 residues long. Germline V gene data show CDR1 as SSHAT and CDR2 as FNYEAQ (reference sequence). The CDR3 sequence is CASSLGPRPTDTQYF. As DNA, the CDR3 is TGTGCCAGCAGCTTAGGACCTCGTCCCACAGATACGCAGTATTTT.

The J gene is TRBJ1-3, the V gene TRBV29-1; D may be TRBD1 (6 bases). Trimming cost V 0 bases and J 10 bases, with 19 bases left between them. The CDR3 is made up of 15 amino acids. Germline V gene sequence: CDR1 SQVTM, CDR2 ANQGSEA. As DNA, the CDR3 is TGCAGCGTTGAAGATATCGGGGGGGGGCCGGGTACCATATATTTT. This encodes CSVEDIGGGPGTIYF. Combining the CDR3 with reference TRBV29-1 and TRBJ1-3 gives the whole variable domain SAVISQKPSRDICQRGTSLTIQCQVDSQVTMMFWYRQQPGQSLTLIATANQGSEATYESGFVIDKFPISRPNLTFSTLTVSNMSPEDSSIYLCSVEDIGGGPGTIYFGEGSWLTVV.

A few counts support this clonotype. This chain links TRBV6-6 with TRBJ1-2, with D perhaps matching TRBD1 (5 bases). The germline gives CDR1 MNHNY, CDR2 SVGAGI (reference sequence). CDR3 length: 13 amino acids. Trimming pared 6 bases from V and 6 bases from J, leaving 14 bases between. CDR3 bases: TGTGCCAGCAGCTGGGGCAACCCCAATGGCTACACCTTC. Translated, it gives CASSWGNPNGYTF.

Of note for this clonotype: Given a much more abundant clone one base away, this may be a read error. This sequence joins TRBV4-1 and TRBJ1-6; TRBD1 matches 8 bases. The CDR3 sequence is 16 residues long. Losses at the gene ends were 0 bases for V and 8 bases for J; bases not matched to a gene: 6. The V gene's germline CDR1 is MGHRA and CDR2 YSYEKL. The CDR3 DNA follows: TGCGCCAGCAGCCAAGATGCCCCAGGGGGCTATTCACCCCTCCACTTT. Translating it yields CASSQDAPGGYSPLHF.

The chain couples TRBV20-1 to TRBJ1-1; possible D gene TRBD1, 5 bases. Trimming removed 1 base from V and 3 bases from J, with 12 bases in between. The CDR3 is made up of 14 amino acids. Looked up from germline, CDR1 is DFQATT and CDR2 is SNEGSKA (reference sequence). CDR3 sequence reads: CSARVVIGDTEAFF. DNA for the CDR3: TGCAGTGCTAGAGTGGTCATAGGGGACACTGAAGCTTTCTTT.

The chain links TRBV2 to TRBJ1-1; D gene uncertain. The CDR3 is 13 amino acids. The ends were cut back, 5 bases at V and 4 bases at J, with 11 bases in the middle. Germline assignment: CDR1 SNHLY and CDR2 FYNNEI. CDR3 sequence (DNA): TGTGCCAGCAGTCCAGACCCGAGCACTGAAGCTTTCTTT. Its protein product is CASSPDPSTEAFF.

A few counts support this clonotype. This chain links TRBV12-3 or TRBV12-4 with TRBJ2-3; possible D gene TRBD1, 6 bases. The CDR3 runs 15 residues. Trimming took 5 bases from V and 5 from J, leaving 17 bases between them. CDR3 DNA sequence: TGTGCCAGCAGTAGCCAGGGGCTCCGGGGAGATACGCAGTATTTT. It is translated as CASSSQGLRGDTQYF.